This TCR beta chain derives from a study of tumor-infiltrating lymphocytes in oesophageal squamous cell carcinoma. TCRdb re-called the PCR reads with MiXCR, one entry per CDR3 protein. Among over 12,000 distinct CDR3 sequences listed, roughly 44% were seen once. Concerning this clonotype: The limits of the CDR3 on the DNA are not certain, so only TCRdb's listed CDR3 is given.

The CDR3 length is 17 residues, termini included. Germline lookup yields CDR1 LNHDA and CDR2 SQIVND (reference sequence). The sequence derives from a male donor with esophageal squamous cell carcinoma. Sequenced input: blood. The V call is TRBV19, the J call TRBJ2-6; the DNA was not used to check the table's D call, TRBD1. CDR3 sequence: CASSISGRGSLRAVLRF.